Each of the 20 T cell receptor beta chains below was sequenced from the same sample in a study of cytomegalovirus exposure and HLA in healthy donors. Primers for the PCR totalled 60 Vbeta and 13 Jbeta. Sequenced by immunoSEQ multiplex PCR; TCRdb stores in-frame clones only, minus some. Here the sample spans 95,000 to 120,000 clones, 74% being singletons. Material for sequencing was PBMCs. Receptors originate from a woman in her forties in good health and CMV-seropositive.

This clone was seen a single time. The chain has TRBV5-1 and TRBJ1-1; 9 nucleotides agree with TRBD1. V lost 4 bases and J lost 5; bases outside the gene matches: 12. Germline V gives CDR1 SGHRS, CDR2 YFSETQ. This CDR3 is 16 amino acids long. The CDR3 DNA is TGCGCCAGCAGCCCGGGTATTGGACAGGGGTGGACTGAAGCTTTCTTT. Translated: CASSPGIGQGWTEAFF.

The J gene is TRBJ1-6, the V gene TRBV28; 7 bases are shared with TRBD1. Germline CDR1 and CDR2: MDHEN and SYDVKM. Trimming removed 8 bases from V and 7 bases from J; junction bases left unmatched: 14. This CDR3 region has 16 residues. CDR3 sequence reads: CASRDSQRGMNSPLHF. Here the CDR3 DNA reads TGTGCCAGCCGGGACAGCCAAAGGGGCATGAATTCACCCCTCCACTTT.

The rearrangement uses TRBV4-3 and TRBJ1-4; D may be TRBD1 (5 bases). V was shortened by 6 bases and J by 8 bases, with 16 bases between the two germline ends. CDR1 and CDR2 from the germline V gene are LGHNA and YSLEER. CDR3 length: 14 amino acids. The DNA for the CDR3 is TGCGCCAGCAGTTCGCAAGGGGTAGGGGAAAAACTGTTTTTT. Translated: CASSSQGVGEKLFF.

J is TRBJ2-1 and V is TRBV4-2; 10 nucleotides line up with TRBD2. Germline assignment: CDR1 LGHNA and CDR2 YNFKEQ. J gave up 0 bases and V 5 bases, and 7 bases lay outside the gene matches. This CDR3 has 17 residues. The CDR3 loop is CASSSSGGLSSYNEQFF. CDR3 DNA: TGTGCCAGCAGCTCTAGCGGGGGCCTAAGCTCCTACAATGAGCAGTTCTTC.

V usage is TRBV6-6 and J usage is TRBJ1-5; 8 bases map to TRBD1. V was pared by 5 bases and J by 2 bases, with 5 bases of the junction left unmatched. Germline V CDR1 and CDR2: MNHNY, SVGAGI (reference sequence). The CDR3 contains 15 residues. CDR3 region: CASSQNRGGNQPQHF. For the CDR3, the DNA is TGTGCCAGCAGTCAGAACAGGGGGGGCAATCAGCCCCAGCATTTT.

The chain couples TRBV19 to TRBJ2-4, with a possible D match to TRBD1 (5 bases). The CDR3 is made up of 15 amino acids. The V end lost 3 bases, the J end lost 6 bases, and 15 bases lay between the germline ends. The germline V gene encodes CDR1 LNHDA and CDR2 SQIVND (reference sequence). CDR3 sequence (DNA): TGTGCCAGTAGTATTGTGGGGAAAAGGGGAAACATTCAGTACTTC. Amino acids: CASSIVGKRGNIQYF.

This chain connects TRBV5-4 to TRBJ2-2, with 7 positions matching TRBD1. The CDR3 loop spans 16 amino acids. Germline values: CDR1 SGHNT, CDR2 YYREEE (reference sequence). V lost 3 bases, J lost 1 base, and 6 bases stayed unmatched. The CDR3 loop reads CASSWAGTVNTGELFF. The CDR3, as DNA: TGTGCCAGCAGCTGGGCAGGGACAGTGAACACCGGGGAGCTGTTTTTT.

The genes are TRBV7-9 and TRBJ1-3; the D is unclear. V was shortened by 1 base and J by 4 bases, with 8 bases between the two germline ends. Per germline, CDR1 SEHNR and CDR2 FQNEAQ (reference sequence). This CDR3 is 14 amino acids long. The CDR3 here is CASSLGPEGNTIYF. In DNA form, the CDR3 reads TGTGCCAGCAGCTTAGGCCCCGAGGGAAACACCATATATTTT.

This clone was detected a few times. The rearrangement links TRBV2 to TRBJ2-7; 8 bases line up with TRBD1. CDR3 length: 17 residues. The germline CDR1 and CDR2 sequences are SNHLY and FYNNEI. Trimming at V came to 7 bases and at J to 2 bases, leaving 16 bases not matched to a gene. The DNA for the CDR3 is TGTGCCAGCACCTCACCACCCGGCAGACAGGGGACCTACGAGCAGTACTTC. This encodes CASTSPPGRQGTYEQYF.

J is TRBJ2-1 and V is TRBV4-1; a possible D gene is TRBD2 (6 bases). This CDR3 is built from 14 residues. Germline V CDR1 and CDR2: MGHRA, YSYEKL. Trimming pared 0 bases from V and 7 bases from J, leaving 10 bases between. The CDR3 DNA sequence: TGCGCCAGCAGCCAAGATTGGGCGGGAAATGAGCAGTTCTTC. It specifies CASSQDWAGNEQFF.

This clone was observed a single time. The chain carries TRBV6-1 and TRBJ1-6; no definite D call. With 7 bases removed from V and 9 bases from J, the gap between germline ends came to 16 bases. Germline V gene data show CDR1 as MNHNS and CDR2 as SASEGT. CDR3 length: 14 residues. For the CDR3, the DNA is TGTGCCAGCACCCGAGGGTTTATCGGTTCACCCCTCCACTTT. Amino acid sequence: CASTRGFIGSPLHF.

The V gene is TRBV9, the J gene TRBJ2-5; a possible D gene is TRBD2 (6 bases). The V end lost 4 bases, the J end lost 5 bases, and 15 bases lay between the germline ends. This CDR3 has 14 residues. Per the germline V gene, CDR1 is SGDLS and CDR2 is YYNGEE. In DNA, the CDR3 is TGTGCCAGCAGCCGAGGAGGGGCACAGGAGACCCAGTACTTC. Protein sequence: CASSRGGAQETQYF.

Written as DNA, the CDR3 is TGTGCCATCAGCGCCGGGACTAGCGGCACCGGGGAGCTGTTTTTT. This codes for CAISAGTSGTGELFF. The V and J genes are TRBV10-3 and TRBJ2-2; 11 bases fit TRBD2. After removal of 6 bases from V and 4 bases from J, the junction contained 4 bases not matched to a gene. CDR1 is ENHRY and CDR2 is SYGVKD in the germline V gene. This CDR3 region has 15 residues.

In nucleotides, the CDR3 is TGTGCCAGCAGCTCTGGACTAGCGGGAGGGGCAGATACGCAGTATTTT. It encodes CASSSGLAGGADTQYF. The rearrangement uses TRBV7-9 and TRBJ2-3; TRBD2 matches 15 bases. The CDR3 has 16 amino acids. Losses at the gene ends were 4 bases for V and 4 bases for J; bases not matched to a gene: 3. Germline V gene sequence: CDR1 SEHNR, CDR2 FQNEAQ (reference sequence).

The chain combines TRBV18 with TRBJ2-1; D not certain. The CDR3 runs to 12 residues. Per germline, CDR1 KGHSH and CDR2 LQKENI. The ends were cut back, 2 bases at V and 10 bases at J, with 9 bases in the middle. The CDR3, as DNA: TGTGCCAGCTCACCAACAGAAAACGAGCAGTTCTTC. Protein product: CASSPTENEQFF.

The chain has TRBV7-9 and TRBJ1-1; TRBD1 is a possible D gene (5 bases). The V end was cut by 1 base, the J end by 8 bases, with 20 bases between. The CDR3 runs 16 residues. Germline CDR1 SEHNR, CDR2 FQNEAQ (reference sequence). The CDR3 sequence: CASSLGGVGHLPEAFF. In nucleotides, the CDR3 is TGTGCCAGCAGCTTAGGAGGCGTAGGACATCTCCCCGAAGCTTTCTTT.

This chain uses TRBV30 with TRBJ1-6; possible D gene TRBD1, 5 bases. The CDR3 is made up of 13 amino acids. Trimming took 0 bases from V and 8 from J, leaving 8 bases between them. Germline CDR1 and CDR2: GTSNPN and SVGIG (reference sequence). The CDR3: CAWSVWGDSPLHF. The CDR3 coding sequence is TGTGCCTGGAGTGTGTGGGGGGATTCACCCCTCCACTTT.

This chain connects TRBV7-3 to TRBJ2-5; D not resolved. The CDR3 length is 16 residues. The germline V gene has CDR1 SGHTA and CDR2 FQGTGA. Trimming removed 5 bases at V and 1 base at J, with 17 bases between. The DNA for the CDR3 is TGTGCCAGCAGCCCTCGACCCTCGGCGGCCCAAGAGACCCAGTACTTC. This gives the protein CASSPRPSAAQETQYF.

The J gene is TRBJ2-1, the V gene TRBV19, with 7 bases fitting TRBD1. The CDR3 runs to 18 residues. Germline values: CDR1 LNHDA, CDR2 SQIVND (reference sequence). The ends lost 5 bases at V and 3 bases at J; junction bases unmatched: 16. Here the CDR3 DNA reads TGTGCCAGTAGTGGGACAGCCAGATTTGGAAGTGACTACAATGAGCAGTTCTTC. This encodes CASSGTARFGSDYNEQFF. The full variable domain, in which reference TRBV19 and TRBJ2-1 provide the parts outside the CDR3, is DGGITQSPKYLFRKEGQNVTLSCEQNLNHDAMYWYRQDPGQGLRLIYYSQIVNDFQKGDIAEGYSVSREKKESFPLTVTSAQKNPTAFYLCASSGTARFGSDYNEQFFGPGTRLTVL.

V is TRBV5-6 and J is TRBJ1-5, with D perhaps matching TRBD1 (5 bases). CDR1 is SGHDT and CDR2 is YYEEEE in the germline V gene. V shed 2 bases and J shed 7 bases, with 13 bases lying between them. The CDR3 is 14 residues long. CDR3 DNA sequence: TGTGCCAGCAGCTTTTTAGGGGCCCAGCAGCCCCAGCATTTT. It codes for CASSFLGAQQPQHF. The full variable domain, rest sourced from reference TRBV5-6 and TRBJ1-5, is DAGVTQSPTHLIKTRGQQVTLRCSPKSGHDTVSWYQQALGQGPQFIFQYYEEEERQRGNFPDRFSGHQFPNYSSELNVNALLLGDSALYLCASSFLGAQQPQHFGDGTRLSIL.